The 30 T cell receptor beta chains below come from one sample, sequenced in a study of breast tumors, draining lymph nodes, adjacent tissues. Breast cancer patients provided tissue from their axillary draining lymph nodes. Via MiXCR, TCRdb re-called the multiplex PCR reads, giving one row per CDR3 protein. Among about 110,000 distinct CDR3 sequences listed, about 31% were seen once. Material: axillary lymph node tissue. All receptors derive from a female donor with breast cancer. Some clones in this sample may be carry-over from other donors' samples.

This clonotype has more than one count but fewer than ten. The V and J genes are TRBV11-3 and TRBJ1-1, with D uncertain. This CDR3 is built from 13 residues. Per germline, CDR1 SGHNT and CDR2 YENEEA. The V end lost 5 bases, the J end lost 1 base, and 8 bases lay between the germline ends. The CDR3 here is CASSTNKNTEAFF. CDR3 sequence (DNA): TGTGCCAGCAGCACAAACAAGAACACTGAAGCTTTCTTT.

In this sample, this clonotype turned up many times. The V and J genes are TRBV6-2 or TRBV6-3 and TRBJ1-6, with a possible D match to TRBD1 (6 bases). The CDR3 runs 19 residues. V lost 0 bases and J lost 0, with 15 bases in between. CDR1 is MNHEY, CDR2 SVGEGT, per germline. CDR3 protein: CASSYSAGTPSSYNSPLHF. The CDR3 DNA is TGTGCCAGCAGTTACTCGGCCGGGACACCGAGCTCCTATAATTCACCCCTCCACTTT.

The chain combines TRBV20-1 with TRBJ1-4, with 8 bases matching TRBD1. After removal of 3 bases from V and 11 bases from J, the junction contained 20 bases not matched to a gene. The CDR3 has 17 residues. Germline V gene lookup returns CDR1 DFQATT and CDR2 SNEGSKA (reference sequence). The CDR3, as DNA: TGCAGTGCTAGTCCTCGGACAGGGCCCGGAGCAACAGGGAAACTGTTTTTT. Protein product: CSASPRTGPGATGKLFF.

This clonotype was picked up a small number of times. The chain recombines TRBV5-1 with TRBJ1-2; D unresolved. Trimming removed 5 bases from V and 6 bases from J, with 17 bases in between. CDR1 SGHRS and CDR2 YFSETQ come from the germline V gene. This CDR3 contains 14 residues. The CDR3 protein is CASSREGGYDGYTF. As DNA, the CDR3 is TGCGCCAGCAGTAGAGAGGGAGGTTACGATGGCTACACCTTC.

The genes are TRBV19 and TRBJ2-1, with 7 positions matching TRBD1. The CDR3 runs 17 residues. With 5 bases clipped from V and 2 bases from J, the junction kept 12 bases outside the gene matches. Germline CDR1 LNHDA, CDR2 SQIVND (reference sequence). The CDR3 loop is CASSSDRAVGTYNEQFF. The CDR3 DNA reads TGTGCCAGTAGTTCCGACAGGGCAGTGGGTACCTACAATGAGCAGTTCTTC.

This clonotype has only a few counts. V and J are TRBV3-1 and TRBJ1-2; D ambiguous. CDR1 and CDR2 (germline): LGHDT, YNNKEL (reference sequence). Trimming pared 4 bases from V and 4 bases from J, leaving 13 bases between. The CDR3 length is 14 residues. Written as DNA, the CDR3 is TGTGCCAGCAGCCCCGGGCCGTCTGGCTATGGCTACACCTTC. Amino acid sequence: CASSPGPSGYGYTF.

This clonotype was counted many times. The chain uses TRBV28 and TRBJ2-7, with 9 bases matching TRBD1. The CDR3 consists of 14 residues. Germline V gene data show CDR1 as MDHEN and CDR2 as SYDVKM. The V and J ends lost 4 bases and 5 bases, in that order; junction bases with no gene match: 6. Written as DNA, the CDR3 is TGTGCCAGCAGTTACAGGGGGCGCCTCCACGAGCAGTACTTC. Translation: CASSYRGRLHEQYF.

As for this clonotype: It may be a read error: a sequence one base away is much more abundant. This chain joins TRBV12-5 and TRBJ1-5; D is unresolved. The CDR3 has 12 amino acids. Trimming cost V 3 bases and J 4 bases, with 4 bases left between them. The germline CDR1 and CDR2 sequences are LGHNT and FRNRAP. Here the CDR3 DNA reads TGTGCTAGTGGTTTCTTTAATCAGCCCCAGCATTTT. Protein product: CASGFFNQPQHF.

This clonotype showed up many times. The rearrangement joins TRBV19 to TRBJ2-1; TRBD1 might be the D (5 bases). The CDR3 is 14 residues long. The V end was cut by 5 bases, the J end by 1 base, with 9 bases between. The germline V gene encodes CDR1 LNHDA and CDR2 SQIVND (reference sequence). Here the CDR3 DNA reads TGTGCCAGTAGTCCGACAGCGTCCTACAATGAGCAGTTCTTC. It specifies CASSPTASYNEQFF.

This clonotype was seen many times. The chain employs TRBV7-9 and TRBJ1-4, with D possibly TRBD1 on 5 matching bases. The CDR3 loop spans 13 amino acids. Germline CDR1 SEHNR, CDR2 FQNEAQ (reference sequence). The V and J ends lost 6 bases and 2 bases respectively, with 7 bases between them. This CDR3 reads CASSRDTNEKLFF. The CDR3 bases are TGTGCCAGCAGTCGGGACACTAATGAAAAACTGTTTTTT.

Note on this clonotype: This may stem from a read error, because a much larger clone lies one nucleotide away. This sequence joins TRBV6-6 and TRBJ2-7, with 10 bases identical to TRBD2. There are 16 residues in the CDR3. CDR1 is MNHNY and CDR2 is SVGAGI in the germline V gene (reference sequence). CDR3: CAGSHSLAGNSYEQYF. The CDR3 region has the DNA TGTGCCGGCAGTCACTCACTAGCGGGGAACTCCTACGAGCAGTACTTC.

This clonotype was seen repeatedly, ten times or more. The chain links TRBV4-1 to TRBJ2-5; 13 positions match TRBD2. CDR1 is MGHRA, CDR2 YSYEKL, per germline. V lost 1 base, J lost 5 bases, and 7 bases stayed unmatched. The CDR3 sequence is 17 residues long. The CDR3 protein is CASSQGYGLAGVETQYF. The CDR3 DNA reads TGCGCCAGCAGCCAAGGATACGGACTAGCGGGAGTTGAGACCCAGTACTTC.

This clonotype was observed at least ten times. The rearrangement uses TRBV24-1 and TRBJ2-3; 10 bases match TRBD2. The V segment lost 4 bases and the J segment 2 bases; nucleotides outside the gene matches: 17. Germline V gene data show CDR1 as KGHDR and CDR2 as SFDVKD. The CDR3 loop spans 20 amino acids. This chain's CDR3 is CATSDWTGRSSGRVTDTQYF. CDR3 coding DNA: TGTGCCACCAGTGACTGGACAGGGAGATCGAGCGGGAGGGTCACAGATACGCAGTATTTT.

This clonotype was seen at least ten times. Germline and junction disagree at one end, which may indicate a read error. CDR3 nucleotides: TGCGCCGGCAGCCAAGGACGGCGAGGGAGCATTTATAATTCACCCCTTCACTTT. Protein sequence: CAGSQGRRGSIYNSPLHF. The chain joins TRBV4-3 to TRBJ1-6, with D uncertain. The CDR3 loop spans 18 amino acids. In germline, CDR1 is LGHNA, CDR2 YSLEER.

This chain links TRBV7-2 with TRBJ2-1, with D perhaps assigned TRBD1 or TRBD2 (5 bases each). V was cut by 7 bases and J by 2 bases, with 18 bases left in between. The CDR3 contains 16 residues. The germline gives CDR1 SGHTA, CDR2 FQGNSA. CDR3 protein: CASTIGASMTYNEQFF. As DNA, the CDR3 is TGTGCCAGCACCATAGGGGCTAGCATGACCTACAATGAGCAGTTCTTC.

This chain connects TRBV7-9 to TRBJ2-7; TRBD1 agrees at 10 bases. The length of the CDR3 is 15 residues. Per germline, CDR1 SEHNR and CDR2 FQNEAQ (reference sequence). The J segment lost 7 bases and the V segment lost 5 bases, leaving 11 bases of the junction unmatched. The CDR3 loop reads CASSRDRGITGEQYF. CDR3 DNA sequence: TGTGCCAGCAGCCGGGACAGGGGAATCACCGGGGAGCAGTACTTC.

This chain uses TRBV4-2 with TRBJ2-3, with TRBD2 matching over 14 bases. CDR3 length equals 17 residues. The trim removed 2 bases at V and 4 bases at J, leaving 5 bases unmatched. Germline assignment: CDR1 LGHNA and CDR2 YNFKEQ. In nucleotides, the CDR3 is TGTGCCAGCAGCCAATCGGGACTAGCGGGAGTTGCAGATACGCAGTATTTT. Translated: CASSQSGLAGVADTQYF.

This clonotype showed up just a few times. The chain is built from TRBV9 and TRBJ1-1, with TRBD1 identical over 7 bases. In germline, CDR1 is SGDLS, CDR2 YYNGEE. V trimming: 3 bases; J trimming: 0 bases; junction bases outside the gene matches: 2. The CDR3 contains 14 residues. CDR3 DNA: TGTGCCAGCAGCGGAGGGACAGTGAACACTGAAGCTTTCTTT. Protein: CASSGGTVNTEAFF.

The rearrangement links TRBV27 to TRBJ2-3; D unclear. This CDR3 spans 15 amino acids. V was cut by 0 bases and J by 3 bases, with 10 bases left in between. The germline V gene encodes CDR1 MNHEY and CDR2 SMNVEV (reference sequence). The CDR3 reads CASSLSGRWTDTQYF. The DNA for the CDR3 is TGTGCCAGCAGTTTATCGGGCAGGTGGACAGATACGCAGTATTTT.

This clonotype appeared many times. A much larger clone differs by one base, so this may be a read error. The chain employs TRBV20-1 and TRBJ2-7, with 8 bases matching TRBD2. The CDR3 has 14 residues. Germline CDR1 reads DFQATT; CDR2 reads SNEGSKA (reference sequence). The CDR3 spells CSARGLAPSSEQYF. CDR3 DNA sequence: TGCAGTGCTAGAGGACTAGCGCCTTCCTCCGAGCAGTACTTC.

This clonotype has a count of ten or more. This chain uses TRBV19 with TRBJ2-3; tentatively, D is TRBD1 (6 bases). The germline V gene encodes CDR1 LNHDA and CDR2 SQIVND (reference sequence). V lost 8 bases to trimming and J lost 4 bases, with 16 bases between them. This CDR3 contains 14 residues. The CDR3 is CASDTGFLADTQYF. In DNA, the CDR3 is TGTGCCAGTGACACAGGGTTTCTCGCAGATACGCAGTATTTT. The complete variable domain, with remaining parts taken from reference TRBV19 and TRBJ2-3, reads DGGITQSPKYLFRKEGQNVTLSCEQNLNHDAMYWYRQDPGQGLRLIYYSQIVNDFQKGDIAEGYSVSREKKESFPLTVTSAQKNPTAFYLCASDTGFLADTQYFGPGTRLTVL.

This clonotype was detected many times. The chain joins TRBV3-1 to TRBJ1-5; D ambiguous. CDR1 and CDR2 (germline): LGHDT, YNNKEL (reference sequence). The CDR3 loop spans 15 amino acids. V was cut by 5 bases and J by 1 base, with 12 bases left in between. CDR3 region: CASSSKFGSNQPQHF. In DNA form, the CDR3 reads TGTGCCAGCAGCTCTAAGTTTGGGAGCAATCAGCCCCAGCATTTT.

This clonotype appeared many times. The chain is built from TRBV20-1 and TRBJ2-3; TRBD1 aligns across 7 bases. The CDR3 consists of 13 residues. V lost 4 bases and J lost 5; bases outside the gene matches: 6. Germline CDR1 is DFQATT and CDR2 is SNEGSKA (reference sequence). The DNA of the CDR3 is TGCAGTGCTAACAGGGGTTTCGGAGATACGCAGTATTTT. Amino acid sequence: CSANRGFGDTQYF.

About this clonotype itself: This could be a read error, since a much larger clone is one nucleotide away. The genes are TRBV7-3 and TRBJ2-1; the match to TRBD2 covers 10 bases. Germline V lookup: CDR1 SGHTA, CDR2 FQGTGA. The CDR3 loop spans 15 amino acids. The CDR3: CASSLSSGGYNEQLF. Here the CDR3 DNA reads TGTGCCAGCAGCTTAAGTAGCGGGGGGTACAATGAGCAGCTCTTC.

This clonotype was recorded at least ten times. The chain recombines TRBV5-1 with TRBJ1-6, with D possibly being TRBD1 (5 bases). There are 15 residues in the CDR3. Germline assignment: CDR1 SGHRS and CDR2 YFSETQ. Trimming removed 0 bases from V and 5 bases from J, with 9 bases in between. The chain's CDR3 is CASSLGGKNNSPLHF. The DNA of the CDR3 is TGCGCCAGCAGCTTGGGGGGGAAGAATAATTCACCCCTCCACTTT. Full variable domain (missing parts from reference TRBV5-1 and TRBJ1-6): KAGVTQTPRYLIKTRGQQVTLSCSPISGHRSVSWYQQTPGQGLQFLFEYFSETQRNKGNFPGRFSGRQFSNSRSEMNVSTLELGDSALYLCASSLGGKNNSPLHFGNGTRLTVT.

Concerning this clonotype: This CDR3 fails to terminate in the conserved phenylalanine or tryptophan, so it likely reflects a read error. J is TRBJ2-7 and V is TRBV2; 14 bases agree with TRBD2. CDR3 length: 14 amino acids. CDR1 SNHLY and CDR2 FYNNEI come from the germline V gene. Trimming took 5 bases from V and 5 from J; bases not matched to a gene: 2. The CDR3 is CASSRTSGRHEQYS. As DNA, the CDR3 is TGTGCCAGCAGTCGGACTAGCGGGAGGCACGAGCAGTACTCC.

This clonotype was picked up many times. The chain couples TRBV7-3 to TRBJ2-1, with 8 bases that match TRBD2. This CDR3 is 13 amino acids long. Unmatched junction bases numbered 3, after V lost 5 bases and J lost 6 bases. The germline V gene encodes CDR1 SGHTA and CDR2 FQGTGA. This CDR3 is CASSPRGGNEQFF. In DNA, the CDR3 is TGTGCCAGCAGCCCACGGGGGGGCAATGAGCAGTTCTTC.

The rearrangement uses TRBV6-4 and TRBJ1-2; D not certain. Germline V CDR1 and CDR2: MRHNA, SNTAGT. The V end lost 4 bases, the J end lost 3 bases, and 12 bases lay between the germline ends. The CDR3 has 14 amino acids. The CDR3 reads CASSAEGSYYGYTF. CDR3 DNA: TGTGCCAGCAGTGCCGAGGGTTCTTACTATGGCTACACCTTC.

The V call is TRBV13, the J call TRBJ1-2, with 7 bases identical to TRBD1. J gave up 8 bases and V 2 bases, and 8 bases lay outside the gene matches. The CDR3 is 14 amino acids. Germline V gene sequence: CDR1 PRHDT, CDR2 FYEKMQ (reference sequence). The CDR3 reads CASSLSAGQDGYTF. CDR3 coding DNA: TGTGCCAGCAGCTTAAGCGCTGGACAGGACGGCTACACCTTC. Together with reference TRBV13 and TRBJ1-2, the CDR3 gives the full variable domain: AAGVIQSPRHLIKEKRETATLKCYPIPRHDTVYWYQQGPGQDPQFLISFYEKMQSDKGSIPDRFSAQQFSDYHSELNMSSLELGDSALYFCASSLSAGQDGYTFGSGTRLTVV.

This clonotype has at least ten counts. V is TRBV6-1 and J is TRBJ1-5, with D possibly matching TRBD1 (5 bases). V was clipped by 3 bases and J by 7 bases, with 13 bases between them. The CDR3 runs to 14 residues. Germline V gene sequence: CDR1 MNHNS, CDR2 SASEGT. CDR3: CASSDGRARQPQHF. CDR3 DNA: TGTGCCAGCAGTGATGGCAGGGCAAGACAGCCCCAGCATTTT.